This T cell receptor (beta chain) was documented in a study of T cell responses to AZD1222 COVID-19 vaccine. Study as a whole: Second-dose groups at about 4 or about 12 weeks were pooled. Overall study results and limits: Clonal diversity was possibly underestimated; the donors were predominantly white British and more often female.

Profiling relied on immunoSEQ multiplex PCR, and the TCRdb table lists in-frame clones only, not all of them. Of some 150,000 clones listed, approximately 88% were seen once; the top ten hold around 2.1%. Points on this clone: Its target is unknown.

Germline V gene sequence: CDR1 LGHNA, CDR2 YNFKEQ. There are 18 residues in the CDR3. With V trimmed by 0 bases and J by 3 bases, 7 bases remained unmatched. The sequence was obtained from an adult in good health. The chain carries TRBV4-2 and TRBJ2-2; TRBD2 matches 10 bases. The source material was peripheral blood, sampled on day 0 of AZD1222 vaccination. The CDR3 reads CASSQDLRLAGDTGELFF. In DNA form, the CDR3 reads TGTGCCAGCAGCCAAGATCTAAGGCTAGCGGGAGACACCGGGGAGCTGTTTTTT.